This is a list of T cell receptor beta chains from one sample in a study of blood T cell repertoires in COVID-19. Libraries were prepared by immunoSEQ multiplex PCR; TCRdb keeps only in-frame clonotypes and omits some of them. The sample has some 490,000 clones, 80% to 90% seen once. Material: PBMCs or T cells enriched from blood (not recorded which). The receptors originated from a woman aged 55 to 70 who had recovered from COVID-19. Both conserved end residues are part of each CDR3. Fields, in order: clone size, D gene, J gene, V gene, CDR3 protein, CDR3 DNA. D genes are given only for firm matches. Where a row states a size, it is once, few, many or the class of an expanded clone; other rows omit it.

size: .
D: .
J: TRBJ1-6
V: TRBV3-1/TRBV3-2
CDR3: CASSQGEWSPLHF
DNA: TGTGCCAGCAGCCAAGGGGAGTGGTCACCCCTCCACTTT

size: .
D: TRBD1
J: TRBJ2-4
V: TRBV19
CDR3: CASRKTGPLAKNIQYF
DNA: TGTGCCAGTAGGAAGACAGGGCCACTAGCCAAAAACATTCAGTACTTC

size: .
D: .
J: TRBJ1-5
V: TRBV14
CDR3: CASSQKQGQPQHF
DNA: TGTGCCAGCAGCCAAAAACAGGGTCAGCCCCAGCATTTT

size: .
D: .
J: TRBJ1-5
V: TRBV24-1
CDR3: CATRTGNDQPQHF
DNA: TGTGCCACGAGAACAGGGAACGATCAGCCCCAGCATTTT

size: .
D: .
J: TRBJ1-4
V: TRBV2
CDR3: CASSAGWEKLFF
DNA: TGTGCCAGCTCGGCAGGGTGGGAAAAACTGTTTTTT

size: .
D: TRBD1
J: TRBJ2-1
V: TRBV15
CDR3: CATSRDDLKTGFHNEQFF
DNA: TGTGCCACCAGCAGAGATGATCTCAAGACAGGGTTCCACAATGAGCAGTTCTTC

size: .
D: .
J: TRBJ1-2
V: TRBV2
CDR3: CASQVAVSTNYGYTF
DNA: TGTGCCAGCCAGGTTGCCGTCTCGACTAACTATGGCTACACCTTC

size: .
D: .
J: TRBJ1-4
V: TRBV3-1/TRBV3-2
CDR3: CASSPRQVSTNEKLFF
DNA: TGTGCCAGCAGCCCGCGACAGGTCTCAACTAATGAAAAACTGTTTTTT

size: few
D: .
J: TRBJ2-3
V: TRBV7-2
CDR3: CASSLIGLSADTQYF
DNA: TGTGCCAGCAGCTTAATCGGGTTATCAGCAGATACGCAGTATTTT

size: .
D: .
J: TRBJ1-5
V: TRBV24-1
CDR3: CATGPKISNQPQHF
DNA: TGTGCCACCGGGCCTAAAATTAGCAATCAGCCCCAGCATTTT

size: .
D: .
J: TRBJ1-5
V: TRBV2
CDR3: CASRVESNQPQHF
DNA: TGTGCCAGCCGGGTTGAGAGCAATCAGCCCCAGCATTTT

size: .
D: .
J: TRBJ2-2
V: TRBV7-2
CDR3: CASSLQGSGELFF
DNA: TGTGCCAGCAGTTTACAGGGCTCCGGGGAGCTGTTTTTT

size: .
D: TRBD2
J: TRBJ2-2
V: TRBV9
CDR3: CASSKIAGGSNTGELFF
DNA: TGTGCCAGCAGCAAAATAGCGGGGGGATCGAACACCGGGGAGCTGTTTTTT

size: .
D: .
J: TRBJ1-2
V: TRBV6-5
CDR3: CASSFIRDIPYGYTF
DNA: TGTGCCAGCAGTTTCATCCGGGACATCCCGTATGGCTACACCTTC

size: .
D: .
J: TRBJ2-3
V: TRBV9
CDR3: CASSPLERMPSTDTQYF
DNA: TGTGCCAGCAGCCCCCTCGAGCGGATGCCTAGCACAGATACGCAGTATTTT

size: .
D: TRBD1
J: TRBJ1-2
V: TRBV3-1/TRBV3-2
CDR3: CASSYLGQGYGYTF
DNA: TGTGCCAGCAGCTACCTCGGACAGGGCTATGGCTACACCTTC

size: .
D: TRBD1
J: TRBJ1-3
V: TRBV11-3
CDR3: CASSHNGDRAGNTIYF
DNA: TGTGCCAGCAGCCACAACGGGGACAGGGCTGGAAACACCATATATTTT

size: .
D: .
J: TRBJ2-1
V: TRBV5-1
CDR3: CASSITGSREQFF
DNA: TGCGCCAGCAGCATCACAGGGTCGAGGGAGCAGTTCTTC

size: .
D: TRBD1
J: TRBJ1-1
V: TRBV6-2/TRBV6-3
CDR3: CASSYSRDRGLGLGRTEAFF
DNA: TGTGCCAGCAGTTACTCGAGGGACAGGGGGCTAGGATTAGGGAGAACTGAAGCTTTCTTT

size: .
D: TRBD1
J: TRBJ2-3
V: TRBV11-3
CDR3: CASSFRTGSGADTQYF
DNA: TGTGCCAGCAGCTTCCGGACAGGGTCGGGGGCAGATACGCAGTATTTT

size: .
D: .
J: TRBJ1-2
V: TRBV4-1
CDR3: CASSTQGTRYGYTF
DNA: TGCGCCAGCAGCACGCAGGGAACTCGCTATGGCTACACCTTC

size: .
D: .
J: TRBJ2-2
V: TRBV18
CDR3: CASSPRQGGSAGELFF
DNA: TGTGCCAGCTCACCCAGACAGGGAGGATCTGCCGGGGAGCTGTTTTTT

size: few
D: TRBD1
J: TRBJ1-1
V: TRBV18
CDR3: CASSPRGLDTEAFF
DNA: TGTGCCAGCTCACCAAGGGGGCTGGACACTGAAGCTTTCTTT

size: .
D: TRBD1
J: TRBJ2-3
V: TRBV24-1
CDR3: CATSDWTGGDTQYF
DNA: TGTGCCACCAGTGATTGGACAGGGGGAGATACGCAGTATTTT

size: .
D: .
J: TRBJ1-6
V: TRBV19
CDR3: CASSPLRGTEVNSPLHF
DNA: TGTGCCAGTAGTCCCCTTCGCGGGACCGAGGTGAATTCACCCCTCCACTTT

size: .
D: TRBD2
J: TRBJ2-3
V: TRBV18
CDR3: CASSPPGLAGPSTDTQYF
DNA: TGTGCCAGCTCACCACCGGGACTAGCGGGACCTAGCACAGATACGCAGTATTTT

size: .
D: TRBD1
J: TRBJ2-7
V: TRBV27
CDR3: CASSRGTGRYEQYF
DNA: TGTGCCAGCTCGCGAGGGACAGGGCGGTACGAGCAGTACTTC

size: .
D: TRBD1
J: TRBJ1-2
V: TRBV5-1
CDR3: CASSLNEGAGGGYTF
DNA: TGCGCCAGCAGCCTGAATGAGGGGGCCGGCGGTGGCTACACCTTC

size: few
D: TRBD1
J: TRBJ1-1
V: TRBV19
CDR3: CASRTGAEAFF
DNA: TGTGCCAGTAGGACAGGGGCTGAAGCTTTCTTT

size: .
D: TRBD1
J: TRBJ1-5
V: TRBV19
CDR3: CASRDRAGRQPQHF
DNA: TGTGCCAGTAGGGACAGGGCTGGTCGTCAGCCCCAGCATTTT

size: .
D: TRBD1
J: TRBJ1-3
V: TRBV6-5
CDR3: CASRKGAIGNTIYF
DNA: TGTGCCAGCAGAAAGGGGGCAATTGGAAACACCATATATTTT

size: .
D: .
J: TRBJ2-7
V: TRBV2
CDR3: CASSPTRSDEQYF
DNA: TGTGCCAGCAGTCCGACTCGGTCAGACGAGCAGTACTTC

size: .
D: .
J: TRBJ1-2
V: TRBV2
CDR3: CASSEVLNYGYTF
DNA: TGTGCCAGCAGTGAAGTTCTTAACTATGGCTACACCTTC

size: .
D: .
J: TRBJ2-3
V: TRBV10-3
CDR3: CAISSGLDTQYF
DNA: TGTGCCATCAGTAGCGGGCTGGATACGCAGTATTTT

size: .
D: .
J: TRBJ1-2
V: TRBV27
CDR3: CASSRGQLIGPSYGYTF
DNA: TGTGCCAGCAGCCGCGGACAGCTTATTGGCCCCTCCTATGGCTACACCTTC

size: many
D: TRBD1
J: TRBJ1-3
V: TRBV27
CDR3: CASSLSRDRGTEYF
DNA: TGTGCCAGCAGTTTATCCCGGGACAGGGGAACCGAATATTTT

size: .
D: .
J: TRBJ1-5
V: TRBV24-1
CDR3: CATSDRDGPQHF
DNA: TGTGCCACCAGTGACCGAGATGGGCCCCAGCATTTT

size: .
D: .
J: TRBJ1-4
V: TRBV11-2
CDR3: CASSDPFREKLFF
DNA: TGTGCCAGCAGCGATCCCTTTAGAGAAAAACTGTTTTTT

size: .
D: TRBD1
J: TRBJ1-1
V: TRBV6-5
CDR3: CASSVQGDGTEAFF
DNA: TGTGCCAGCAGCGTACAGGGGGATGGCACTGAAGCTTTCTTT

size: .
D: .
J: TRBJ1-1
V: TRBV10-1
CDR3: CASSEHISGTEAFF
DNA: TGCGCCAGCAGTGAACACATCAGCGGCACTGAAGCTTTCTTT

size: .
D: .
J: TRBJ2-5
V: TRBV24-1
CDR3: CATSDSHRETQYF
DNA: TGTGCCACCAGTGATTCACACAGAGAGACCCAGTACTTC

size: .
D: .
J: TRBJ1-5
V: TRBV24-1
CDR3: CATSATGNQPQHF
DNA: TGTGCCACCAGTGCTACAGGGAATCAGCCCCAGCATTTT

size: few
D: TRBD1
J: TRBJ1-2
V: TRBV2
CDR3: CASSDRGQANYGYTF
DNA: TGTGCCAGCAGTGACAGGGGGCAAGCTAACTATGGCTACACCTTC

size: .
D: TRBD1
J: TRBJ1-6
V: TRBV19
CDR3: CASSTTGVGDSPLHF
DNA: TGTGCCAGTAGTACGACAGGGGTTGGGGATTCACCCCTCCACTTT

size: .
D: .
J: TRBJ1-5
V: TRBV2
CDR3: CASTDQVRFQPQHF
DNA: TGTGCCAGTACCGATCAGGTACGGTTTCAGCCCCAGCATTTT

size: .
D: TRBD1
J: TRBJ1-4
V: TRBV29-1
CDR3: CSVEFPGTGNEKLFF
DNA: TGCAGCGTTGAATTCCCCGGGACAGGGAATGAAAAACTGTTTTTT

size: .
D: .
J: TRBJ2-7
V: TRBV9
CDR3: CASSVEGVLGKEQYF
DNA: TGTGCCAGCAGCGTAGAAGGGGTCCTGGGGAAAGAGCAGTACTTC

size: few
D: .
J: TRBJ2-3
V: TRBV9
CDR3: CASSTLSIATDTQYF
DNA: TGTGCCAGCAGCACCCTCTCAATAGCAACAGATACGCAGTATTTT

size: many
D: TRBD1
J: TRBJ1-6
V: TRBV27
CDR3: CASSWGQGDSPLHF
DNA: TGTGCCAGCAGTTGGGGACAGGGGGATTCACCCCTCCACTTT

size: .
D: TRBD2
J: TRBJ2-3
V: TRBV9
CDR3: CASSFRGLAGGPADTQYF
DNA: TGTGCCAGCAGCTTTAGGGGACTAGCGGGGGGACCGGCAGATACGCAGTATTTT